The rows below give T cell receptor beta chains drawn from one sample of a study of cytomegalovirus exposure and HLA in healthy donors. Produced via immunoSEQ multiplex PCR; TCRdb's table is partial and in-frame only. The sample lists tens of thousands of clones, around 89% occurring once. Sequenced material: PBMCs. Receptors originate from a woman aged 18-29 years in good health and CMV-seronegative. CDR3s include the opening cysteine and the closing phenylalanine or tryptophan. D genes are given only for firm matches. A clone size is listed for some rows: how often the clone was seen (once, few, many), or a class if it is expanded.

V gene	D gene	clone size	J gene	CDR3 DNA	CDR3 protein
TRBV11-2	.	few	TRBJ2-7	TGTGCCAGCAGCTTAGGAGCCGGCTCCTACGAGCAGTACTTC	CASSLGAGSYEQYF
TRBV7-3	TRBD1	.	TRBJ2-5	TGTGCCAGCAGCCCAGGGACAGTTGAGACCCAGTACTTC	CASSPGTVETQYF
TRBV7-2	TRBD2	.	TRBJ2-1	TGTGCCAGCAGACCACGGGGGGACTCCTACAATGAGCAGTTCTTC	CASRPRGDSYNEQFF
TRBV15	TRBD1	.	TRBJ2-7	TGTGCCACCAGCAGAGAGATGACAGGGATCCTCTCAGAGCAGTACTTC	CATSREMTGILSEQYF
TRBV18	TRBD1	.	TRBJ2-4	TGTGCCAGCTCCCCTTTAGGGACAGGGGGTTCCGGTGTAGCCAAAAACATTCAGTACTTC	CASSPLGTGGSGVAKNIQYF
TRBV6-1	TRBD1	.	TRBJ2-7	TGTGCCAGCCCCGGGACAGGGATCTACGAGCAGTACTTC	CASPGTGIYEQYF
TRBV11-2	.	.	TRBJ1-2	TGTGCCAGCAGCTTAGGGGGCGACTATGGCTACACCTTC	CASSLGGDYGYTF
TRBV6-1	.	.	TRBJ1-5	TGTGCCAGCAGTCTGGGCCCTGAAGTAAATCAGCCCCAGCATTTT	CASSLGPEVNQPQHF
TRBV5-1	.	.	TRBJ2-1	TGCGCCAGCAGCTTGGGGAGGTATAAGGGCAATGAGCAGTTCTTC	CASSLGRYKGNEQFF
TRBV19	TRBD1	.	TRBJ2-2	TGTGCCAGTAGCAGGATGAGCAGGGGGAAAACCGGGGAGCTGTTTTTT	CASSRMSRGKTGELFF
TRBV28	.	.	TRBJ2-6	TGTGCCAGCAGAATCGGGACTGCTGGGGCCAACGTCCTGACTTTC	CASRIGTAGANVLTF
TRBV10-3	.	.	TRBJ1-3	TGTGCCATCAGTGGCCCGGGGGGGTCTCGGAACTCTGGAAACACCATATATTTT	CAISGPGGSRNSGNTIYF
TRBV9	TRBD1	.	TRBJ2-2	TGTGCCAGCAGCGTCGGACAGGGGGCGGGCGGGGAGCTGTTTTTT	CASSVGQGAGGELFF
TRBV5-1	TRBD1	once	TRBJ1-2	TGCGCCAGCAGCTTGGGACAGGGCATCGGCTACACCTTC	CASSLGQGIGYTF
TRBV30	.	.	TRBJ1-5	TGTGCCTGGAGCGGGGTAAGCAATCAGCCCCAGCATTTT	CAWSGVSNQPQHF
TRBV7-8	.	.	TRBJ2-5	TGTGCCAGCAGCCCAGGGGGCGGGAGGGGGGAGACCCAGTACTTC	CASSPGGGRGETQYF
TRBV6-1	.	.	TRBJ1-5	TGTGCCAGCAATCCTATCGGGGTCGCCGTTCCCCAGCATTTT	CASNPIGVAVPQHF
TRBV5-4	TRBD2	.	TRBJ2-1	TGTGCCAGCAGCTTAGGACTAGCGGGTAAAGGCAATGAGCAGTTCTTC	CASSLGLAGKGNEQFF
TRBV28	.	.	TRBJ2-7	TGTGCCAGCAGCGCGGTTGGGAGCTCCTACGAGCAGTACTTC	CASSAVGSSYEQYF
TRBV9	.	.	TRBJ2-3	TGTGCCAGCAGCGTAGTGGCTAGCGGCACAGATACGCAGTATTTT	CASSVVASGTDTQYF
TRBV5-4	.	.	TRBJ2-1	TGTGCCAGCAGCTTGGGGGTCGGGATAGCCTACAATGAGCAGTTCTTC	CASSLGVGIAYNEQFF
TRBV5-1	.	.	TRBJ2-7	TGCGCCAGCAGCTTGATCGGGGGAGAGGGGGCCGAGCAGTACTTC	CASSLIGGEGAEQYF
TRBV7-2	.	.	TRBJ2-5	TGTGCCAGCAGCTTAGTGCTAGCAGGCGAGACCCAGTACTTC	CASSLVLAGETQYF
TRBV6-5	TRBD1	.	TRBJ2-7	TGTGCCAGCAGTTACGGGACAGGGGTGTGGGAGCAGTACTTC	CASSYGTGVWEQYF
TRBV29-1	.	few	TRBJ2-5	TGCAGCGTTGAGGCGTCAGGGCAACAAGAGACCCAGTACTTC	CSVEASGQQETQYF
TRBV11-2	.	.	TRBJ2-3	TGTGCCAGCAGCTTAGCGTATTCAGATACGCAGTATTTT	CASSLAYSDTQYF
TRBV19	.	few	TRBJ1-5	TGTGCCAGTAGTCCCCCGGGGAGGCTGTCGAGCAATCAGCCCCAGCATTTT	CASSPPGRLSSNQPQHF
TRBV2	.	.	TRBJ2-3	TGTGCCAGGGACATTGGGGATACGCAGTATTTT	CARDIGDTQYF